The 32 T cell receptor beta chains presented below share a single source sample, sequenced in a study of chemoradiotherapy in HPV16-positive cancers. Method: immunoSEQ multiplex PCR; TCRdb's copy keeps in-frame clones and lacks some. In the table there are just over 15,000 clones, over 75% of which are singletons. The sample was gathered from a patient who underwent chemoradiotherapy. The receptors shown here come from a human donor with HPV-associated anogenital cancer.

The chain employs TRBV7-2 and TRBJ1-6, with D unresolved. This CDR3 region has 15 residues. V lost 0 bases and J lost 7, with 10 bases in between. CDR1 and CDR2 (germline): SGHTA, FQGNSA. This CDR3 is CASSLAWVPNSPLHF. In nucleotides, the CDR3 is TGTGCCAGCAGCTTAGCGTGGGTACCCAATTCACCCCTCCACTTT.

This chain links TRBV7-3 with TRBJ2-3, with D maybe TRBD2 (5 bases). Trimming took 6 bases from V and 3 from J, leaving 25 bases between them. Germline CDR1 and CDR2: SGHTA and FQGTGA. The CDR3 has 18 residues. The DNA for the CDR3 is TGTGCCAGCAGTCAACTCGGCCGGGGTCTCCTCGGGACAGATACGCAGTATTTT. This encodes CASSQLGRGLLGTDTQYF.

As DNA, the CDR3 is TGTGCCAGCAGCCCCTCAGGGGAGTTGAACACTGAAGCTTTCTTT. Amino acid sequence: CASSPSGELNTEAFF. The rearrangement links TRBV9 to TRBJ1-1, with a weak D call TRBD1 (6 bases). Per germline, CDR1 SGDLS and CDR2 YYNGEE. The CDR3 length is 15 residues. V shed 4 bases and J shed 0 bases, with 13 bases lying between them.

This sequence joins TRBV7-8 and TRBJ2-7; D is unclear. V dropped 1 base and J dropped 2 bases, with 12 bases sitting between them. This CDR3 has 15 residues. Germline CDR1 and CDR2: SGHVS and FQNEAQ. The CDR3 DNA is TGTGCCAGCAGCTTAGACCATATCTACACCTACGAGCAGTACTTC. Its translation: CASSLDHIYTYEQYF.

This sequence joins TRBV7-2 and TRBJ2-2; tentatively, D is TRBD2 (5 bases). From germline, CDR1 is SGHTA and CDR2 FQGNSA. CDR3 length: 16 amino acids. Trimming stripped 5 bases from V and 3 bases from J, with 16 bases between. CDR3 loop: CASSPDSDRDTGELFF. CDR3 sequence (DNA): TGTGCCAGCAGCCCGGACTCGGACCGAGACACCGGGGAGCTGTTTTTT. The full variable domain, in which reference TRBV7-2 and TRBJ2-2 provide the parts outside the CDR3, is GAGVSQSPSNKVTEKGKDVELRCDPISGHTALYWYRQSLGQGLEFLIYFQGNSAPDKSGLPSDRFSAERTGGSVSTLTIQRTQQEDSAVYLCASSPDSDRDTGELFFGEGSRLTVL.

The V gene is TRBV7-6, the J gene TRBJ1-1; tentatively, D is TRBD1 (6 bases). The CDR3 is 16 amino acids. Trimming took off 2 bases at V and 1 base at J, with 14 bases between the two ends. Germline CDR1 SGHVS, CDR2 FNYEAQ. DNA of the CDR3: TGTGCCAGCAGCTTACTCGGTGGGGGGGCGAACACTGAAGCTTTCTTT. It specifies CASSLLGGGANTEAFF.

This sequence joins TRBV11-2 and TRBJ1-2, with D hard to call. Germline loops: CDR1 SGHAT, CDR2 FQNNGV. V lost 8 bases and J lost 5, with 6 bases in between. This CDR3 contains 10 residues. As DNA, the CDR3 is TGTGCCAGCCGAGAGTATGGCTACACCTTC. This encodes CASREYGYTF.

The rearrangement links TRBV5-3 to TRBJ1-5; possibly TRBD1 for D (5 bases). TRBV5-3 is recorded as an ORF, its role being uncertain. The germline V and J ends were trimmed by 3 bases and 4 bases, with 11 bases remaining between them. The CDR3 consists of 14 residues. DNA of the CDR3: TGTGCCAGAAGCTCGGAGGGGATGAATCAGCCCCAGCATTTT. As protein: CARSSEGMNQPQHF.

V is TRBV19 and J is TRBJ1-2; D uncertain. The V gene's germline CDR1 is LNHDA and CDR2 SQIVND (reference sequence). CDR3 size: 14 residues. The CDR3 loop reads CASKRESGNYGYTF. CDR3 DNA sequence: TGTGCGTCGAAAAGGGAATCGGGCAACTATGGCTACACCTTC.

The CDR3 here is CASSLWDTEAFF. CDR3 DNA: TGTGCCAGCAGCTTGTGGGACACTGAAGCTTTCTTT. The rearrangement links TRBV5-6 to TRBJ1-1; D is unresolved. Germline CDR1 reads SGHDT; CDR2 reads YYEEEE. V lost 1 base to trimming and J lost 3 bases, with 4 bases between them. The CDR3 spans 12 residues.

About this clone itself: This CDR3 is also generated by other DNA sequences in the sample. V and J are TRBV19 and TRBJ1-5, with D maybe TRBD1 (6 bases). CDR3 size: 15 residues. Between the trimmed V and J ends, which lost 7 bases and 7 bases, there was a span of 20 bases. From germline, CDR1 is LNHDA and CDR2 SQIVND (reference sequence). CDR3 nucleotide sequence: TGTGCCAGTACCCTTTGGGGGCAGGGCTACCAGCCCCAGCATTTT. Its protein product is CASTLWGQGYQPQHF.

For this clone: The junction shows a germline mismatch at one end, possibly a read error. CDR3 coding DNA: TGTGCCAGCAGTCTATCGGGGCCCCCCCATAAGCAGTTCTTC. Protein: CASSLSGPPHKQFF. The chain combines TRBV27 with TRBJ2-1; D tentatively reads TRBD1 or TRBD2 (5 bases each). The CDR3 covers 14 residues. Looked up from germline, CDR1 is MNHEY and CDR2 is SMNVEV (reference sequence).

This clone was observed once. This sequence joins TRBV7-8 and TRBJ2-5; tentative D call: TRBD1 (6 bases). V lost 7 bases to trimming and J lost 7 bases, with 22 bases between them. CDR3 length: 15 amino acids. CDR1 and CDR2 from the germline V gene are SGHVS and FQNEAQ. In nucleotides, the CDR3 is TGTGCCAGCAACATTTTTGGACAGCAGCTCGGGACCCAGTACTTC. It codes for CASNIFGQQLGTQYF.

V usage is TRBV7-9 and J usage is TRBJ1-1, with D tentatively TRBD1 (6 bases). The V gene's germline CDR1 is SEHNR and CDR2 FQNEAQ (reference sequence). This CDR3 has 14 residues. With 5 bases removed from V and 6 bases from J, the gap between germline ends came to 16 bases. The CDR3: CASSAWTESAEAFF. CDR3 sequence (DNA): TGTGCCAGCAGCGCCTGGACAGAAAGTGCTGAAGCTTTCTTT.

Only a few counts were recorded for this clone. The V gene is TRBV6-5, the J gene TRBJ1-3, with D possibly matching TRBD1 (6 bases). With 7 bases removed from V and 4 bases from J, the gap between germline ends came to 14 bases. Germline loops: CDR1 MNHEY, CDR2 SVGAGI. The CDR3 runs 14 residues. This chain's CDR3 is CASTDRWTGNTIYF. The CDR3 nucleotides are TGTGCCAGCACCGACAGGTGGACAGGAAACACCATATATTTT.

The chain is built from TRBV4-2 and TRBJ2-1, with TRBD1 matching over 10 bases. Germline-derived CDR1 and CDR2 are LGHNA and YNFKEQ. J lost 9 bases, V lost 3 bases, and 8 bases had no gene match. The CDR3 is 15 amino acids. The CDR3 loop is CASSQRDRGVGEQFF. The CDR3 coding sequence is TGTGCCAGCAGCCAGCGGGACAGGGGAGTAGGTGAGCAGTTCTTC.

This clone was seen more than once but under ten times. Written as DNA, the CDR3 is TGCGCCAGCAGCCCGGGGGGTATCGGGAATTCACCCCTCCACTTT. Residues: CASSPGGIGNSPLHF. This rearrangement joins TRBV5-1 to TRBJ1-6; D is possibly TRBD1 (5 bases). Germline V gene data show CDR1 as SGHRS and CDR2 as YFSETQ. V was trimmed by 4 bases and J by 7 bases, leaving 15 bases between them. The CDR3 consists of 15 residues.

The chain recombines TRBV19 with TRBJ1-1; 7 bases are a match to TRBD1. The CDR3 has 15 residues. J lost 4 bases, V lost 3 bases, and 8 bases had no gene match. Germline lookup yields CDR1 LNHDA and CDR2 SQIVND (reference sequence). CDR3 DNA: TGTGCCAGTAGTATCCAGGGGGGGGCGACCACTGAAGCTTTCTTT. It specifies CASSIQGGATTEAFF.

This clone was seen a single time. The CDR3 sequence: CASSLGQANTEAFF. The CDR3 nucleotides are TGCGCCAGCAGCTTGGGACAGGCGAACACTGAAGCTTTCTTT. The J gene is TRBJ1-1, the V gene TRBV5-1, with D possibly matching TRBD1 (6 bases). The CDR3 contains 14 residues. V shed 0 bases and J shed 1 base, with 7 bases lying between them. Germline V lookup: CDR1 SGHRS, CDR2 YFSETQ.

The chain couples TRBV4-3 to TRBJ1-2, with D hard to call. V was clipped by 1 base and J by 8 bases, with 14 bases between them. CDR3 length: 14 residues. Germline CDR1 and CDR2: LGHNA and YSLEER. CDR3 nucleotides: TGCGCCAGCAGCCAAGCCGGTTCAGAACGGGGCTACACCTTC. Translation: CASSQAGSERGYTF.

The chain couples TRBV4-3 to TRBJ1-4, with D unclear. Germline lookup yields CDR1 LGHNA and CDR2 YSLEER. The length of the CDR3 is 17 residues. The ends were cut back, 0 bases at V and 2 bases at J, with 13 bases in the middle. CDR3 protein: CASSQDLTGGTNEKLFF. In nucleotides, the CDR3 is TGCGCCAGCAGCCAAGATCTTACGGGAGGGACTAATGAAAAACTGTTTTTT.

The table lists this clone with a count of one. The gene calls are TRBV11-3 and TRBJ2-3, with 7 bases fitting TRBD2. Trimming cost V 3 bases and J 0 bases; bases outside gene matches: 6. The germline V gene encodes CDR1 SGHNT and CDR2 YENEEA. CDR3 size: 16 residues. CDR3: CASSFAAGGSTDTQYF. For the CDR3, the DNA is TGTGCCAGCAGCTTTGCCGCCGGGGGGAGCACAGATACGCAGTATTTT.

CDR3 nucleotide sequence: TGTGCCAGCAGCTTAGATCCCGATCGGGCCTACAATGAGCAGTTCTTC. This encodes CASSLDPDRAYNEQFF. V and J are TRBV7-2 and TRBJ2-1; no definite D call. Germline CDR1 SGHTA, CDR2 FQGNSA. The CDR3 length is 16 residues. Trimming removed 1 base from V and 2 bases from J, with 12 bases in between.

The chain links TRBV4-3 to TRBJ2-3, with D unclear. Per germline, CDR1 LGHNA and CDR2 YSLEER. Between the trimmed V and J ends, which lost 0 bases and 4 bases, there was a span of 23 bases. This CDR3 contains 19 residues. CDR3 in DNA: TGCGCCAGCAGCCAAGACAGCAGGTCCTGGCGGCAAAGAGCAGATACGCAGTATTTT. Translating it yields CASSQDSRSWRQRADTQYF.

The CDR3 sequence: CASSLRDRGRETQYF. DNA of the CDR3: TGCGCCAGCAGCTTGAGGGACAGGGGCCGAGAGACCCAGTACTTC. The J gene is TRBJ2-5, the V gene TRBV5-1; 10 bases are shared with TRBD1. Trimming took 1 base from V and 4 from J; bases not matched to a gene: 4. The CDR3 sequence is 15 residues long. CDR1 SGHRS and CDR2 YFSETQ come from the germline V gene.

This chain uses TRBV28 with TRBJ1-5; tentatively, D is TRBD1 (6 bases). V gave up 8 bases and J gave up 2 bases, with 10 bases separating them. The CDR3 spans 13 residues. From germline, CDR1 is MDHEN and CDR2 SYDVKM. The CDR3 nucleotides are TGTGCCAGCCAGTACAGGGGCAATCAGCCCCAGCATTTT. Translation gives CASQYRGNQPQHF.

The sample holds a few counts of this clone. The rearrangement uses TRBV5-4 and TRBJ2-7; TRBD1 agrees at 7 bases. Germline-derived CDR1 and CDR2 are SGHNT and YYREEE (reference sequence). Trimming removed 4 bases from V and 7 bases from J; junction bases left unmatched: 5. The CDR3 length is 12 residues. The CDR3 nucleotides read TGTGCCAGCAGCGCCACAGGGGTTGAGCAGTACTTC. Its translation is CASSATGVEQYF.

The CDR3, as DNA: TGCAGCCAACTTACCCGCGGACTAGCGGGGGAGGAGACCCAGTACTTC. Amino acids: CSQLTRGLAGEETQYF. The chain has TRBV29-1 and TRBJ2-5; 13 bases agree with TRBD2. Per germline, CDR1 SQVTM and CDR2 ANQGSEA. This CDR3 is built from 16 residues. The trim removed 8 bases at V and 5 bases at J, leaving 14 bases unmatched.

The rearrangement uses TRBV30 and TRBJ1-2; TRBD1 might be the D (5 bases). Germline assignment: CDR1 GTSNPN and CDR2 SVGIG (reference sequence). V lost 0 bases and J lost 6, with 11 bases in between. The CDR3 sequence is 13 residues long. The CDR3 spells CAWSVKGSHGYTF. CDR3 bases: TGTGCCTGGAGTGTAAAGGGGTCGCATGGCTACACCTTC.

The rearrangement joins TRBV7-2 to TRBJ1-1, with 7 bases lining up with TRBD1. This CDR3 comprises 13 residues. CDR1 is SGHTA and CDR2 is FQGNSA in the germline V gene. The junction had 5 bases not matched to a gene; V was cut back by 2 bases and J by 8 bases. CDR3: CASSLKGGQEAFF. The CDR3 DNA follows: TGTGCCAGCAGCTTAAAGGGGGGACAGGAAGCTTTCTTT.

The chain links TRBV9 to TRBJ2-7; unclear D gene. Trimming cost V 0 bases and J 0 bases, with 7 bases left between them. The germline CDR1 and CDR2 sequences are SGDLS and YYNGEE. The CDR3 consists of 14 residues. CDR3 sequence reads: CASSVGGRSYEQYF. In nucleotides, the CDR3 is TGTGCCAGCAGCGTAGGGGGTCGCTCCTACGAGCAGTACTTC. Using reference TRBV9 and TRBJ2-7 for the parts outside the CDR3, the full variable domain is DSGVTQTPKHLITATGQRVTLRCSPRSGDLSVYWYQQSLDQGLQFLIQYYNGEERAKGNILERFSAQQFPDLHSELNLSSLELGDSALYFCASSVGGRSYEQYFGPGTRLTVT.

V and J are TRBV5-8 and TRBJ1-6; TRBD1 might be the D (5 bases). This CDR3 is 18 amino acids long. V was pared by 1 base and J by 0 bases, with 14 bases between. Germline CDR1 reads SGHTS; CDR2 reads YDEGEE. The CDR3 loop reads CASSLSRPGSSYNSPLHF. The CDR3 DNA reads as TGTGCCAGCAGCTTGTCCCGGCCAGGGAGCTCCTATAATTCACCCCTCCACTTT.